One sample yielded the 29 T cell receptor beta chains listed below, sequenced in a study of immune evolution from preneoplasia to lung adenocarcinoma. The method was immunoSEQ multiplex PCR; TCRdb's version includes in-frame clones alone and lacks a portion of them. The data hold 27,000 or so clones, with 65% to 75% observed a single time. Input material: FFPE invasive lung adenocarcinoma tissue. The source is a person aged 60 to 70 with invasive lung adenocarcinoma. Some clones in this sample may be carry-over from other donors' samples.

J is TRBJ2-7 and V is TRBV18; TRBD2 agrees at 11 bases. CDR3 length equals 13 residues. The V gene end was trimmed by 8 bases and the J gene end by 6 bases; junction bases not matched to a gene: 6. The germline V gene encodes CDR1 KGHSH and CDR2 LQKENI. CDR3 bases: TGTGCCAGCGCCCCCGGACTAGCGGGCGAGCAGTACTTC. Protein sequence: CASAPGLAGEQYF.

This chain uses TRBV30 with TRBJ1-2, with 8 positions matching TRBD1. The CDR3 extends over 14 amino acids. Germline V gives CDR1 GTSNPN, CDR2 SVGIG (reference sequence). The junction had 9 bases not matched to a gene; V was cut back by 3 bases and J by 6 bases. In DNA form, the CDR3 reads TGTGCCTGGAGAGCACAGGGGGTAGGACATGGCTACACCTTC. Residues: CAWRAQGVGHGYTF.

This chain connects TRBV10-3 to TRBJ2-1; 8 bases fit TRBD1. Trimming at V came to 2 bases and at J to 8 bases, leaving 5 bases not matched to a gene. Germline CDR1 and CDR2: ENHRY and SYGVKD. The CDR3 loop spans 14 amino acids. CDR3 sequence reads: CAISETGQEHEQFF. The CDR3 DNA reads as TGTGCCATCAGTGAGACGGGACAGGAACATGAGCAGTTCTTC.

The J gene is TRBJ2-1, the V gene TRBV27; D gene ambiguous. Germline values: CDR1 MNHEY, CDR2 SMNVEV (reference sequence). V was shortened by 3 bases and J by 0 bases, with 6 bases between the two germline ends. This CDR3 has 14 amino acids. The CDR3 sequence is CASSLVLSYNEQFF. In nucleotides, the CDR3 is TGTGCCAGCAGTTTGGTCCTCTCCTACAATGAGCAGTTCTTC.

The chain links TRBV18 to TRBJ2-7, with no clear D. The CDR3 consists of 14 residues. The germline V gene has CDR1 KGHSH and CDR2 LQKENI. The V end lost 2 bases, the J end lost 3 bases, and 11 bases lay between the germline ends. The CDR3 nucleotides read TGTGCCAGCTCACCAAGTTACAACTACTACGAGCAGTACTTC. It encodes CASSPSYNYYEQYF.

The chain joins TRBV30 to TRBJ2-1; 11 bases fit TRBD2. V shed 1 base and J 5 bases; nucleotides not matched to a gene: 4. Germline V CDR1 and CDR2: GTSNPN, SVGIG (reference sequence). CDR3 size: 15 residues. CDR3: CAWSDTSGSHNEQFF. The CDR3 nucleotides are TGTGCCTGGAGTGACACTAGCGGGAGCCACAATGAGCAGTTCTTC.

This rearrangement joins TRBV29-1 to TRBJ2-1, with 7 bases lining up with TRBD2. Germline V gene data show CDR1 as SQVTM and CDR2 as ANQGSEA. Germline trimming cut 7 bases from V and 7 bases from J; bases unmatched to any gene: 22. This CDR3 has 17 amino acids. The DNA for the CDR3 is TGCAGCGCCCAGTCCCTCCGACTAGCAGGCCTGGGGAATGAGCAGTTCTTC. Amino acid sequence: CSAQSLRLAGLGNEQFF.

By sample fraction, this clone is medium-sized (0.01 to 0.1%). The chain joins TRBV19 to TRBJ2-2, with a weak D call TRBD1 (5 bases). Germline loops: CDR1 LNHDA, CDR2 SQIVND (reference sequence). The germline V and J ends were trimmed by 5 bases and 6 bases, with 7 bases remaining between them. This CDR3 spans 12 amino acids. The CDR3 sequence: CASSPGSGELFF. CDR3 in DNA: TGTGCCAGTAGTCCAGGGTCCGGGGAGCTGTTTTTT.

The CDR3 nucleotides read TGCGCCAGCAGACCGGGACAGGGCTACTCACCCAGCTCTGGGGCCAACGTCCTGACTTTC. This codes for CASRPGQGYSPSSGANVLTF. The chain combines TRBV10-2 with TRBJ2-6; 9 nucleotides line up with TRBD1. The J segment lost 0 bases and the V segment lost 6 bases, leaving 15 bases of the junction unmatched. The CDR3 contains 20 residues. CDR1 WSHSY and CDR2 SAAADI come from the germline V gene.

This clone was seen only once. The chain is built from TRBV2 and TRBJ2-1; TRBD1 aligns across 7 bases. V lost 4 bases, J lost 9 bases, and 9 bases stayed unmatched. The CDR3 has 14 residues. Looked up from germline, CDR1 is SNHLY and CDR2 is FYNNEI. CDR3 amino acids: CASSGDTGVSEQFF. CDR3 DNA: TGTGCCAGCAGTGGTGACACAGGGGTCAGTGAGCAGTTCTTC. Complete variable domain (other parts from reference TRBV2 and TRBJ2-1): EPEVTQTPSHQVTQMGQEVILRCVPISNHLYFYWYRQILGQKVEFLVSFYNNEISEKSEIFDDQFSVERPDGSNFTLKIRSTKLEDSAMYFCASSGDTGVSEQFFGPGTRLTVL.

This clone appeared a single time. The gene calls are TRBV15 and TRBJ2-5; D gene uncertain. V gave up 1 base and J gave up 2 bases, with 8 bases separating them. This CDR3 has 14 residues. Looked up from germline, CDR1 is LNHNV and CDR2 is YYDKDF (reference sequence). For the CDR3, the DNA is TGTGCCACCAGCAGAGTAGAGGAGCAAGAGACCCAGTACTTC. Translated, it gives CATSRVEEQETQYF. Supplemented by reference TRBV15 and TRBJ2-5, the full variable domain reads DAMVIQNPRYQVTQFGKPVTLSCSQTLNHNVMYWYQQKSSQAPKLLFHYYDKDFNNEADTPDNFQSRRPNTSFCFLDIRSPGLGDTAMYLCATSRVEEQETQYFGPGTRLLVL.

This clone was seen a handful of times. The junction departs from germline at one end; a sequencing error may be responsible. The V and J genes are TRBV7-9 and TRBJ2-5; 11 nucleotides agree with TRBD2. The CDR3 runs 13 residues. Germline assignment: CDR1 SEHNR and CDR2 FQNEAQ (reference sequence). CDR3 sequence: CASILAGVTVLHF. The CDR3 DNA sequence: TGTGCCAGCATACTAGCGGGAGTGACAGTTTTGCACTTC.

The V and J genes are TRBV5-6 and TRBJ2-1; 7 bases match TRBD1. This CDR3 spans 13 amino acids. The junction had 7 bases not matched to a gene; V was cut back by 3 bases and J by 10 bases. Germline CDR1 and CDR2: SGHDT and YYEEEE. CDR3 bases: TGTGCCAGCAGCTGGTACAGGGGCCGCGAGCAGTTCTTC. This codes for CASSWYRGREQFF. Full variable domain (rest looked up from reference TRBV5-6 and TRBJ2-1): DAGVTQSPTHLIKTRGQQVTLRCSPKSGHDTVSWYQQALGQGPQFIFQYYEEEERQRGNFPDRFSGHQFPNYSSELNVNALLLGDSALYLCASSWYRGREQFFGPGTRLTVL.

The CDR3 bases are TGTGCCTGGACACGGACAGGGGGGTATGGCTACACCTTC. It encodes CAWTRTGGYGYTF. This chain links TRBV30 with TRBJ1-2, with 10 bases matching TRBD1. J lost 5 bases, V lost 4 bases, and 4 bases had no gene match. The CDR3 length is 13 residues. Germline V CDR1 and CDR2: GTSNPN, SVGIG (reference sequence).

The genes are TRBV10-3 and TRBJ1-3; weak D call: TRBD1 (5 bases). Germline V gives CDR1 ENHRY, CDR2 SYGVKD. V dropped 4 bases and J dropped 0 bases, with 7 bases sitting between them. The length of the CDR3 is 14 residues. The CDR3 nucleotides read TGTGCCATCAGTGCAGGGAGCTCTGGAAACACCATATATTTT. It is translated as CAISAGSSGNTIYF.

The count of this clone is one. J is TRBJ2-5 and V is TRBV5-8; possibly TRBD1 for D (5 bases). This CDR3 has 15 residues. Looked up from germline, CDR1 is SGHTS and CDR2 is YDEGEE. The V end lost 4 bases, the J end lost 4 bases, and 17 bases lay between the germline ends. The CDR3 coding sequence is TGTGCCAGCAGCCAGAGAAGGGGCATTCCAGAGACCCAGTACTTC. As protein: CASSQRRGIPETQYF.

This chain joins TRBV11-3 and TRBJ1-4; D is undetermined. This CDR3 is built from 14 residues. Trimming removed 0 bases from V and 3 bases from J, with 5 bases in between. From germline, CDR1 is SGHNT and CDR2 YENEEA. The CDR3 sequence: CASSLESSNEKLFF. CDR3 nucleotide sequence: TGTGCCAGCAGCTTAGAATCGTCTAATGAAAAACTGTTTTTT.

The chain has TRBV5-1 and TRBJ2-3; the D gene is possibly TRBD2 (6 bases). The CDR3 has 17 amino acids. Trimming removed 4 bases at V and 3 bases at J, with 21 bases between. The germline V gene has CDR1 SGHRS and CDR2 YFSETQ. The DNA for the CDR3 is TGCGCCAGCAGCCTTAACGTCGGGAGCGGTGGGACAGATACGCAGTATTTT. Amino acids: CASSLNVGSGGTDTQYF.

The chain links TRBV10-2 to TRBJ2-1, with TRBD2 matching 10 bases. Losses at the gene ends were 4 bases for V and 8 bases for J; bases not matched to a gene: 11. CDR1 is WSHSY and CDR2 is SAAADI in the germline V gene. This CDR3 has 16 residues. CDR3 sequence: CASSGLSGRALDEQFF. The CDR3 DNA sequence: TGCGCCAGCAGTGGGCTGAGCGGGAGGGCCTTGGATGAGCAGTTCTTC.

The J gene is TRBJ1-3, the V gene TRBV19; no firm D call. Trimming took 2 bases from V and 0 from J, leaving 5 bases between them. This CDR3 spans 14 amino acids. Germline V gene sequence: CDR1 LNHDA, CDR2 SQIVND (reference sequence). CDR3: CASSIRNSGNTIYF. DNA for the CDR3: TGTGCCAGTAGTATAAGGAACTCTGGAAACACCATATATTTT.

J is TRBJ2-1 and V is TRBV28; D assignment may be TRBD1 or TRBD2 (6 bases each). The CDR3 spans 14 residues. Germline V gene lookup returns CDR1 MDHEN and CDR2 SYDVKM. Trimming pared 4 bases from V and 7 bases from J, leaving 14 bases between. The CDR3 sequence: CASSSGAFLNEQFF. Written as DNA, the CDR3 is TGTGCCAGCAGTTCGGGGGCGTTTTTGAATGAGCAGTTCTTC.

V gene TRBV6-5 combines with J gene TRBJ2-3, with TRBD2 as a possible D gene (5 bases). The germline CDR1 and CDR2 sequences are MNHEY and SVGAGI. CDR3 length equals 13 residues. V was cut by 7 bases and J by 1 base, with 9 bases left in between. CDR3 sequence: CASISSGTDTQYF. DNA of the CDR3: TGTGCCAGCATAAGTAGCGGCACAGATACGCAGTATTTT.

This rearrangement joins TRBV6-5 to TRBJ1-5; maybe TRBD1 (5 bases). Germline V gene lookup returns CDR1 MNHEY and CDR2 SVGAGI. V was cut by 4 bases and J by 6 bases, with 7 bases left in between. This CDR3 is built from 12 residues. CDR3 coding DNA: TGTGCCAGCAGTTCTGGGGCTCAGCCCCAGCATTTT. It specifies CASSSGAQPQHF.

The CDR3 DNA reads as TGTGCCAGCAGCGATTGGTCTGGGGCCAACGTCCTGACTTTC. Protein sequence: CASSDWSGANVLTF. The rearrangement uses TRBV5-6 and TRBJ2-6; D is uncertain. The CDR3 length is 14 residues. Trimming took 4 bases from V and 1 from J, leaving 6 bases between them. CDR1 SGHDT and CDR2 YYEEEE come from the germline V gene. Variable domain in full (rest from reference TRBV5-6 and TRBJ2-6): DAGVTQSPTHLIKTRGQQVTLRCSPKSGHDTVSWYQQALGQGPQFIFQYYEEEERQRGNFPDRFSGHQFPNYSSELNVNALLLGDSALYLCASSDWSGANVLTFGAGSRLTVL.

The rearrangement links TRBV7-8 to TRBJ2-1; D is unresolved. The V and J ends lost 2 bases and 6 bases respectively, with 11 bases between them. The CDR3 extends over 14 amino acids. Germline V CDR1 and CDR2: SGHVS, FQNEAQ. The CDR3 region is CASSLTYPPNEQFF. DNA of the CDR3: TGTGCCAGCAGCTTAACCTACCCGCCCAATGAGCAGTTCTTC.

The rearrangement joins TRBV5-1 to TRBJ2-2, with TRBD1 matching 9 bases. The CDR3 length is 17 residues. With V trimmed by 0 bases and J by 1 base, 4 bases remained unmatched. Per the germline V gene, CDR1 is SGHRS and CDR2 is YFSETQ. This chain's CDR3 is CASSLGRTGVNTGELFF. CDR3 in DNA: TGCGCCAGCAGCTTGGGTAGGACAGGGGTGAACACCGGGGAGCTGTTTTTT.

The V and J genes are TRBV11-2 and TRBJ2-2, with D possibly matching TRBD2 (6 bases). Per germline, CDR1 SGHAT and CDR2 FQNNGV. The V end was cut by 3 bases, the J end by 6 bases, with 14 bases between. CDR3 length: 15 amino acids. The CDR3 loop is CASSFTAGMAGELFF. CDR3 bases: TGTGCCAGCAGCTTCACTGCGGGGATGGCCGGGGAGCTGTTTTTT.

The chain employs TRBV18 and TRBJ1-3, with 8 bases lining up with TRBD1. The CDR3 is 19 amino acids. The germline V gene has CDR1 KGHSH and CDR2 LQKENI. V gave up 4 bases and J gave up 0 bases; unmatched junction bases: 14. DNA of the CDR3: TGTGCCAGCTCACGCTACGGGACAGGCTCATTCAGCTCTGGAAACACCATATATTTT. It codes for CASSRYGTGSFSSGNTIYF.

This rearrangement joins TRBV7-6 to TRBJ1-1; 8 bases are shared with TRBD1. CDR1 is SGHVS, CDR2 FNYEAQ, per germline. The V and J ends lost 5 bases and 8 bases, in that order; junction bases with no gene match: 7. The CDR3 length is 13 residues. The CDR3 region is CASSQGQGVEAFF. The CDR3 nucleotides read TGTGCCAGCAGCCAAGGACAGGGTGTGGAAGCTTTCTTT.